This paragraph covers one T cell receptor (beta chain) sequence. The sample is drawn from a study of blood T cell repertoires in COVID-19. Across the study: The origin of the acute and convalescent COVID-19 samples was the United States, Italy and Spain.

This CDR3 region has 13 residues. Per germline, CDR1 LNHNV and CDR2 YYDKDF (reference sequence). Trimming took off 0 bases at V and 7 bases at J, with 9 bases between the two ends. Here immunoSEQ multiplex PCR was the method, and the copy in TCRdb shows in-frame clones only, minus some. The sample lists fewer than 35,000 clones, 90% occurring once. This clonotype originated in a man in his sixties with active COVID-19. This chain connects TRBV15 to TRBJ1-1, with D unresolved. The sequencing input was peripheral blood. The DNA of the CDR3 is TGTGCCACCAGCAGAGATAAGTGGCTTGAAGCTTTCTTT. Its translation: CATSRDKWLEAFF.